The present TCR beta chain was sequenced within a study of blood T cell repertoires in COVID-19 (dated by TCRdb to the early 2020s). At the level of the whole study: The collaborator samples originated in the United States, Italy and Spain and spanned the acute and convalescent phases of COVID-19. Samples came from the ongoing ImmuneRACE study (first 160 participants) plus 1,254 subjects from 6 global collaborators. The repertoires were made available in a free public database intended to serve as a resource for research on the immune response to SARS-CoV-2. Deeply sampled blood TCRbeta repertoires from subjects exposed to, actively infected with, or recovered from COVID-19 were included in the dataset. Where HLA class I and class II types were available, the types were taken from metadata supplied by the sample provider, not from assay-based typing. A de-identified subject ID, COVID-19 status, age in years and sex were almost always included in the sample metadata. The material from the prospective study consisted of cDNA or gDNA derived from T cells, B-cell-depleted T cells, or PBMCs. General study outcomes and caveats: The amount of clinical and demographic metadata varied by source and participant and was provided uncurated.

In the germline V gene (reference sequence), CDR1 corresponds to GTSNPN and CDR2 to SVGIG. Counted from cysteine to phenylalanine, this CDR3 has 16 amino acids. Only the CDR3 part of the read is kept: 48 bases, read in frame from the first base. Trimming leaves V shorter by 7 bases and J shorter by 0 bases, with the junction holding 7 bases beyond the gene matches. Each collaborating institution followed its own protocols to collect whole blood in K2EDTA tubes. Collaborator samples were shipped for TCRbeta analysis as frozen whole blood, isolated PBMCs, or DNA extracted from either sample type. TCRbeta CDR3 regions were amplified from genomic DNA using the immunoSEQ Assay, a bias-controlled multiplex PCR. The study's processing was this. The number of nucleated cells in each sample was estimated from the amplification of reference gene primers within the assay. To quantify the absolute abundance of each unique TCRbeta CDR3 rearrangement, sequence reads were collapsed and filtered. For each sample, productive Simpson clonality was calculated as the square root of Simpson's diversity index over productive rearrangements. TCRdb took this table from immuneACCESS and kept in-frame rearrangements with V and J called. Such tables lack part of the clones; where checked against another copy, unresolved V genes explain under half of the gap, and the rest is unexplained. The DNA gave D and trimming, while V, J and clone size come from that table. This sample has some 68,000 clones in its table, and about 87% of those were observed once. About 2.4% of the sample comes from the top ten.

In the case of this clone: Its antigen is still unknown. Base qualities are not provided; no much larger clone lies one nucleotide away.

The rearrangement joined TRBV30 to TRBJ2-6; TRBD1 agrees with 9 junctional bases. This sequence originates from a human donor in a cohort sampled during active COVID-19. The sequenced sample was peripheral blood. CDR3 region: CALGQGYSSGANVLTF. The nucleotide sequence reads TGTGCCTTGGGACAGGGATACAGCTCTGGGGCCAACGTCCTGACTTTC.